Below, 17 T cell receptor beta chains from the same sample are listed, as sequenced in a study of blood T cell repertoires in COVID-19. TCRdb keeps only in-frame clones here, not all; method: immunoSEQ multiplex PCR. In the table there are about 250,000 clones, 85% of which are singletons. Source material: peripheral blood. Receptors originate from a man between 45 and 60 years old with COVID-19, enrolled during active disease.

The chain joins TRBV7-3 to TRBJ2-1, with D unresolved. V lost 3 bases and J lost 15, with 18 bases in between. Germline V gene lookup returns CDR1 SGHTA and CDR2 FQGTGA. The length of the CDR3 is 13 residues. The chain's CDR3 is CASSFTSETIWFF. The DNA for the CDR3 is TGTGCCAGCAGCTTCACATCCGAGACAATCTGGTTCTTC.

This clone was seen only once. The chain uses TRBV20-1 and TRBJ2-4, with TRBD2 matching 8 bases. With 3 bases clipped from V and 3 bases from J, the junction kept 4 bases outside the gene matches. CDR3 size: 14 residues. The V gene's germline CDR1 is DFQATT and CDR2 SNEGSKA (reference sequence). This CDR3 is CSASPSGRKNIQYF. CDR3 bases: TGCAGTGCTAGTCCTAGCGGGCGCAAAAACATTCAGTACTTC.

The chain links TRBV4-2 to TRBJ2-1; 8 bases map to TRBD1. The CDR3 is 16 residues long. After removal of 1 base from V and 5 bases from J, the junction contained 7 bases not matched to a gene. The germline V gene has CDR1 LGHNA and CDR2 YNFKEQ. The CDR3 is CASSQGGTGGNNEQFF. As DNA, the CDR3 is TGTGCCAGCAGCCAAGGCGGGACAGGCGGAAACAATGAGCAGTTCTTC.

This sequence joins TRBV4-1 and TRBJ1-1, with TRBD1 matching 8 bases. CDR1 and CDR2 from the germline V gene are MGHRA and YSYEKL. V gave up 1 base and J gave up 5 bases; unmatched junction bases: 12. This CDR3 has 17 residues. CDR3 DNA sequence: TGCGCCAGCAGCCAAGGTTGGGGCGGACAGGGATGGACTGAAGCTTTCTTT. This sequence encodes CASSQGWGGQGWTEAFF.

The chain uses TRBV6-1 and TRBJ1-1; possibly TRBD1 for D (5 bases). Trimming took off 1 base at V and 2 bases at J, with 14 bases between the two ends. The CDR3 is 16 amino acids. Germline lookup yields CDR1 MNHNS and CDR2 SASEGT. This CDR3 reads CASSEVLTVTNTEAFF. CDR3 DNA sequence: TGTGCCAGCAGTGAAGTGTTGACAGTCACCAACACTGAAGCTTTCTTT.

J is TRBJ1-2 and V is TRBV5-1; D perhaps matches TRBD1 (5 bases). V lost 4 bases, J lost 8 bases, and 15 bases lay in between. This CDR3 comprises 13 residues. Germline assignment: CDR1 SGHRS and CDR2 YFSETQ. Here the CDR3 reads CASSPGGGEGYTF. DNA for the CDR3: TGCGCCAGCAGCCCCGGCGGGGGAGAGGGCTACACCTTC.

This chain joins TRBV5-1 and TRBJ2-3; 8 nucleotides match TRBD2. The germline V gene encodes CDR1 SGHRS and CDR2 YFSETQ. This CDR3 contains 15 residues. V dropped 2 bases and J dropped 5; count of bases not matched to a gene: 7. CDR3 protein: CASSLAGARVDTQYF. As DNA, the CDR3 is TGCGCCAGCAGCTTAGCGGGGGCCCGAGTAGATACGCAGTATTTT. Full variable domain (remainder filled in from reference TRBV5-1 and TRBJ2-3): KAGVTQTPRYLIKTRGQQVTLSCSPISGHRSVSWYQQTPGQGLQFLFEYFSETQRNKGNFPGRFSGRQFSNSRSEMNVSTLELGDSALYLCASSLAGARVDTQYFGPGTRLTVL.

The chain couples TRBV9 to TRBJ1-2, with no clear D. V was pared by 3 bases and J by 4 bases, with 13 bases between. The CDR3 length is 14 residues. Germline CDR1 SGDLS, CDR2 YYNGEE. The CDR3 here is CASSAGYFTYGYTF. CDR3 DNA sequence: TGTGCCAGCAGCGCGGGATACTTCACCTATGGCTACACCTTC.

This clone appeared a single time. The CDR3 reads CATSDWRGNVGNEQFF. CDR3 nucleotide sequence: TGTGCCACCAGTGATTGGCGGGGGAATGTAGGTAATGAGCAGTTCTTC. V gene TRBV24-1 combines with J gene TRBJ2-1; 7 bases map to TRBD2. Unmatched junction bases numbered 10, after V lost 2 bases and J lost 7 bases. The CDR3 runs to 16 residues. Germline CDR1 KGHDR, CDR2 SFDVKD.

This sequence joins TRBV5-1 and TRBJ2-7; 8 bases agree with TRBD1. With V trimmed by 4 bases and J by 5 bases, 8 bases remained unmatched. The CDR3 is made up of 14 amino acids. Germline-derived CDR1 and CDR2 are SGHRS and YFSETQ. The CDR3 coding sequence is TGCGCCAGCAGCACACAGGGGGTCGCCCACGAGCAGTACTTC. The encoded protein is CASSTQGVAHEQYF. Complete variable domain (other parts from reference TRBV5-1 and TRBJ2-7): KAGVTQTPRYLIKTRGQQVTLSCSPISGHRSVSWYQQTPGQGLQFLFEYFSETQRNKGNFPGRFSGRQFSNSRSEMNVSTLELGDSALYLCASSTQGVAHEQYFGPGTRLTVT.

V usage is TRBV7-8 and J usage is TRBJ2-5; maybe TRBD2 (5 bases). From germline, CDR1 is SGHVS and CDR2 FQNEAQ. The CDR3 has 14 residues. V lost 7 bases to trimming and J lost 5 bases, with 17 bases between them. The CDR3 coding sequence is TGTGCCAGCACCGACACTAGTGCATGGGAGACCCAGTACTTC. The encoded protein is CASTDTSAWETQYF.

V and J are TRBV5-1 and TRBJ2-2; D ambiguous. Trimming stripped 6 bases from V and 1 base from J, with 7 bases between. This CDR3 region has 13 residues. Germline V gene data show CDR1 as SGHRS and CDR2 as YFSETQ. CDR3 amino acids: CASNRGNTGELFF. CDR3 nucleotides: TGCGCCAGCAATCGAGGGAACACCGGGGAGCTGTTTTTT.

The genes are TRBV6-5 and TRBJ1-1, with a weak D call TRBD1 (5 bases). The germline V gene encodes CDR1 MNHEY and CDR2 SVGAGI. The V and J ends lost 4 bases and 0 bases respectively, with 12 bases between them. CDR3 length: 15 residues. For the CDR3, the DNA is TGTGCCAGCAGTTCACGACAGAGCTTGAACACTGAAGCTTTCTTT. Translation: CASSSRQSLNTEAFF.

This clone showed up just once. The chain combines TRBV4-2 with TRBJ1-3, with 10 nucleotides matching TRBD1. Germline V CDR1 and CDR2: LGHNA, YNFKEQ. The CDR3 is 14 amino acids. The J segment lost 9 bases and the V segment lost 2 bases, leaving 4 bases of the junction unmatched. The CDR3 nucleotides read TGTGCCAGCAGCCAATCGGACAGGGGGGGCACCATATATTTT. It translates to CASSQSDRGGTIYF.

This chain links TRBV2 with TRBJ2-1; weak D call: TRBD1 (5 bases). Between the trimmed V and J ends, which lost 4 bases and 5 bases, there was a span of 12 bases. CDR3 size: 14 residues. Germline V lookup: CDR1 SNHLY, CDR2 FYNNEI. DNA of the CDR3: TGTGCCAGCAGTGTGGACACCTTAAACAATGAGCAGTTCTTC. Translation: CASSVDTLNNEQFF.

The CDR3 nucleotides are TGCGCCAGCAGCTTCCCCGGCAATGAGCAGTTCTTC. Protein product: CASSFPGNEQFF. This chain connects TRBV5-1 to TRBJ2-1, with D unclear. CDR1 SGHRS and CDR2 YFSETQ come from the germline V gene. CDR3 size: 12 residues. Trimming took off 2 bases at V and 6 bases at J, with 6 bases between the two ends.

The chain couples TRBV28 to TRBJ2-1; D perhaps matches TRBD2 (6 bases). Germline V CDR1 and CDR2: MDHEN, SYDVKM. The ends were cut back, 5 bases at V and 5 bases at J, with 13 bases in the middle. The CDR3 spans 14 residues. The CDR3 nucleotides are TGTGCCAGCAGTCTCCGGGACTGGGACAATGAGCAGTTCTTC. Translating it yields CASSLRDWDNEQFF. Together with reference TRBV28 and TRBJ2-1, the CDR3 gives the full variable domain: DVKVTQSSRYLVKRTGEKVFLECVQDMDHENMFWYRQDPGLGLRLIYFSYDVKMKEKGDIPEGYSVSREKKERFSLILESASTNQTSMYLCASSLRDWDNEQFFGPGTRLTVL.